The present TCR beta chain was sequenced within a study of blood T cell repertoires in COVID-19. V was pared by 6 bases and J by 4 bases, with 6 bases of the junction left unmatched. Germline V gene data show CDR1 as SQVTM and CDR2 as ANQGSEA. This CDR3 is built from 13 residues. This table comes from immunoSEQ multiplex PCR, and its TCRdb copy is limited to in-frame clones, with some not included. Altogether 90,000 or so clones are present, about 85% being singletons, with the ten largest covering 3.8%. The chain carries TRBV29-1 and TRBJ2-7; TRBD1 matches 10 bases. Specimen: peripheral blood. The clonotype was recovered from a man in his 60s with acute or convalescent COVID-19. CDR3 residues: CSVGDRGPYEQYF. The CDR3 region has the DNA TGCAGCGTAGGAGACAGGGGGCCATACGAGCAGTACTTC.